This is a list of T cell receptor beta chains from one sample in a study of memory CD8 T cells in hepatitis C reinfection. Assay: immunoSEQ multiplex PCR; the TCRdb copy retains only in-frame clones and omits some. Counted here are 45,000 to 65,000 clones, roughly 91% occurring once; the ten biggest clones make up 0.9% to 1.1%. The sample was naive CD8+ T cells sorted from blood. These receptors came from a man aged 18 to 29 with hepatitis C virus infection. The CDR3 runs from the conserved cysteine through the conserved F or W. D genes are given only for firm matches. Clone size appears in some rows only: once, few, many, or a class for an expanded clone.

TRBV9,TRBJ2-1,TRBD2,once,CASSEFGGENNEQFF,TGTGCCAGCAGCGAGTTCGGGGGGGAAAACAATGAGCAGTTCTTC
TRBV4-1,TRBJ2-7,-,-,CASSQAPRSSYEQYF,TGCGCCAGCAGCCAAGCTCCGAGAAGCTCCTACGAGCAGTACTTC
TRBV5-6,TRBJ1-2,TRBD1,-,CASSLGGGPNYGYTF,TGTGCCAGCAGCTTAGGGGGCGGACCTAACTATGGCTACACCTTC
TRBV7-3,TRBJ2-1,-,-,CASSFGQPNEQFF,TGTGCCAGCAGCTTCGGACAGCCCAATGAGCAGTTCTTC
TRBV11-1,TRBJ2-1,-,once,CASSLLASYNEQFF,TGTGCCAGCAGCTTGCTAGCTTCCTACAATGAGCAGTTCTTC
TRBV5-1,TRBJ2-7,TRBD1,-,CASSWGTDSSYEQYF,TGCGCCAGCAGCTGGGGGACAGATAGCTCCTACGAGCAGTACTTC
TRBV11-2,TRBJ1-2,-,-,CASSDTANYGYTF,TGTGCCAGCAGCGACACCGCAAACTATGGCTACACCTTC
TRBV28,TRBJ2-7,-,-,CASTATSGAYYEQYF,TGTGCCAGCACCGCCACCTCAGGGGCTTACTACGAGCAGTACTTC
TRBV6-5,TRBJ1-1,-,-,CASSPVHNTEAFF,TGTGCCAGCAGTCCTGTACATAACACTGAAGCTTTCTTT
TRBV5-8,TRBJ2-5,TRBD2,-,CASSIGTSGQETQYF,TGTGCCAGCAGCATCGGGACTAGCGGGCAAGAGACCCAGTACTTC
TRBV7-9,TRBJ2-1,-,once,CASTSTRQEQFF,TGTGCCAGCACTTCAACACGACAAGAGCAGTTCTTC
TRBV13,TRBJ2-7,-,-,CASSSGGNYEQYF,TGTGCCAGCAGCTCCGGGGGAAACTACGAGCAGTACTTC
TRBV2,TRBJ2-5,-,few,CASSGSPLQETQYF,TGTGCCAGCAGCGGGAGTCCCCTCCAAGAGACCCAGTACTTC
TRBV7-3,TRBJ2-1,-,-,CASSLSAGNSYNEQFF,TGTGCCAGCAGCTTATCGGCGGGAAACTCCTACAATGAGCAGTTCTTC
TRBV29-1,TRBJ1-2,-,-,CSVRELLGGYTF,TGCAGCGTTCGCGAGCTCCTGGGCGGCTACACCTTC
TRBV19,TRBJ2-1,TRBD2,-,CASSIDSRAGTYNEQFF,TGTGCCAGTAGTATAGATTCACGAGCGGGGACTTACAATGAGCAGTTCTTC
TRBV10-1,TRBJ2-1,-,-,CASSSYNEQFF,TGCGCCAGCAGCTCTTACAATGAGCAGTTCTTC
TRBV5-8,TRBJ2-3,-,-,CASSLGARGTDTQYF,TGTGCCAGCAGCTTGGGGGCCAGGGGCACAGATACGCAGTATTTT
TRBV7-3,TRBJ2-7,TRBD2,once,CASSLGTSGTDEQYF,TGTGCCAGCAGCCTAGGGACTAGCGGGACCGACGAGCAGTACTTC
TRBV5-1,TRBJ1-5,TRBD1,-,CASSPGQGDVGHQPQHF,TGCGCCAGCAGCCCAGGACAGGGTGACGTAGGGCATCAGCCCCAGCATTTT